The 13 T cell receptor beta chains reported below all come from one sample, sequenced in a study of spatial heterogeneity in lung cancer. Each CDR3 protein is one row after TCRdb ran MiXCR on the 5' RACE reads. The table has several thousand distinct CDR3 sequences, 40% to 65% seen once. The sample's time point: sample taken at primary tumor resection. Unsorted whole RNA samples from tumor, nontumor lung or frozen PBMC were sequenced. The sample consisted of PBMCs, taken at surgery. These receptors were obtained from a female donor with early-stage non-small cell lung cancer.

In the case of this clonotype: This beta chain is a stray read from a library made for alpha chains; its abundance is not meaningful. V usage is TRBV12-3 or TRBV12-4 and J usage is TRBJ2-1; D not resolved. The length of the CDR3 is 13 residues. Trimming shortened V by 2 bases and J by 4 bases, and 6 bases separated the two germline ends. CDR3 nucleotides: TGTGCCAGCAGTTTACCCGGGTACAATGAGCAGTTCTTC. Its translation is CASSLPGYNEQFF.

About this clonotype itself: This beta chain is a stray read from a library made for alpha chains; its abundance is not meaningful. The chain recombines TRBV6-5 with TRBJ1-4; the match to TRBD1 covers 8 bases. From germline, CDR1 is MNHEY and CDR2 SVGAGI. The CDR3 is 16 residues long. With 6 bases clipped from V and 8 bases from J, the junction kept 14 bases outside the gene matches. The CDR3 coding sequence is TGTGCCAGCAGCACACGCCGACAGGGGAGAGGAGAAAAACTGTTTTTT. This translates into CASSTRRQGRGEKLFF.

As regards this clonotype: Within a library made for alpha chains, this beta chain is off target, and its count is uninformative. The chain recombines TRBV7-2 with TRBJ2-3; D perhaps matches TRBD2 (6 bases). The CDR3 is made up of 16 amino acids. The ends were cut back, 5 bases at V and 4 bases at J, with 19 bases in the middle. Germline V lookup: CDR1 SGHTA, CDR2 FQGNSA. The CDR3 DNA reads TGTGCCAGCAGCGTAACCGGGACTCTAGCTTCAGATACGCAGTATTTT. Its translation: CASSVTGTLASDTQYF.

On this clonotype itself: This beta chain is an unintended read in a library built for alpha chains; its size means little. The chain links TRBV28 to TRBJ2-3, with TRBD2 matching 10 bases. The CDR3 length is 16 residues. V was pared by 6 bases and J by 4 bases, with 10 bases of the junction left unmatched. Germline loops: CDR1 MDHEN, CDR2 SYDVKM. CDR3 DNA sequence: TGTGCCAGCAGCTTCCAAGCGGGAGGGCTTGCAGATACGCAGTATTTT. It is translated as CASSFQAGGLADTQYF.

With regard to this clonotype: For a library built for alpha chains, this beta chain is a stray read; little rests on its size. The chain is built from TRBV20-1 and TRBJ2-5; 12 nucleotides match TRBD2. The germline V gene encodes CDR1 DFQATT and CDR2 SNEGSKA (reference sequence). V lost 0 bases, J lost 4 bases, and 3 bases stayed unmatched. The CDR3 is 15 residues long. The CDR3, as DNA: TGCAGTGCTAGAGATCTAGCGGGAGGGGGAGAGACCCAGTACTTC. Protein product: CSARDLAGGGETQYF.

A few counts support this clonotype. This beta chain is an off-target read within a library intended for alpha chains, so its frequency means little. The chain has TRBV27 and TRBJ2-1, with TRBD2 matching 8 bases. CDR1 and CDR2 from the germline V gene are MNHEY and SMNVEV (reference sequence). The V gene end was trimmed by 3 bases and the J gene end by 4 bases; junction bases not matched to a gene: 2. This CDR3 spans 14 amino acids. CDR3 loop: CASSFPGGYNEQFF. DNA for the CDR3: TGTGCCAGCAGTTTTCCGGGAGGGTACAATGAGCAGTTCTTC.

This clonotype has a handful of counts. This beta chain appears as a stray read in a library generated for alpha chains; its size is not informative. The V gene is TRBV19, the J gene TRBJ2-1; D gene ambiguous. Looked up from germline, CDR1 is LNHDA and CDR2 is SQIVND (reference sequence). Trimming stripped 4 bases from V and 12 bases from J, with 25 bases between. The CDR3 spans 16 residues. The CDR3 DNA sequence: TGTGCCAGTAGTAGTCACAAAATCCCGACCCAACCCCGGCAGTTCTTC. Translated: CASSSHKIPTQPRQFF.

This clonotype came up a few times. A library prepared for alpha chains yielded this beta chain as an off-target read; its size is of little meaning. The CDR3 nucleotides are TGTGCCAGCAGCCGACGGACTAGCGGGCAAAGCACAGATACGCAGTATTTT. Translated, it gives CASSRRTSGQSTDTQYF. The genes are TRBV6-2 or TRBV6-3 and TRBJ2-3, with 11 bases that match TRBD2. The CDR3 runs 17 residues. V lost 6 bases to trimming and J lost 0 bases; unmatched junction nucleotides: 8. Germline V gene lookup returns CDR1 MNHEY and CDR2 SVGEGT.

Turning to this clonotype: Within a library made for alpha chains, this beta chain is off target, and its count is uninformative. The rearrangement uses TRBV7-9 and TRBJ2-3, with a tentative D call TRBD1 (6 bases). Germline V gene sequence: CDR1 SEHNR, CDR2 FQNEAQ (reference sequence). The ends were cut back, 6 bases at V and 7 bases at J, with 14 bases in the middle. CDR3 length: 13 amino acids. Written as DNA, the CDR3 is TGTGCCAGCAGTCCCGTAGGGGGATATACGCAGTATTTT. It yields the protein CASSPVGGYTQYF.

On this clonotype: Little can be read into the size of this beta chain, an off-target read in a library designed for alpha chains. The CDR3 bases are TGTGCCAGTAGTAATGTCCCCGGAGAGACCCAGTACTTC. Translating it yields CASSNVPGETQYF. This chain joins TRBV19 and TRBJ2-5; D unclear. Germline lookup yields CDR1 LNHDA and CDR2 SQIVND (reference sequence). The CDR3 has 13 amino acids. The V gene lost 4 bases and the J gene lost 4 bases, with 10 bases spanning the gap.

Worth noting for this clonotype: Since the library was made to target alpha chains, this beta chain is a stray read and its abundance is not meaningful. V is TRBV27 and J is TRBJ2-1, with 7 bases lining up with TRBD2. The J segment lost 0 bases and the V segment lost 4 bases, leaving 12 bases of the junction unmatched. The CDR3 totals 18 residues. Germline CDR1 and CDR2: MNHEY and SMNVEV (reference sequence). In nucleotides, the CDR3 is TGTGCCAGCAGTTCGTGGCTAGCGGAGGGCAGCTCCTACAATGAGCAGTTCTTC. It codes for CASSSWLAEGSSYNEQFF.

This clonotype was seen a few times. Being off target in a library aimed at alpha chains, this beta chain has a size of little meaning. The CDR3 region is CASSRTRTSTDTQYF. DNA of the CDR3: TGTGCCAGCAGCCGCACCAGGACTAGCACAGATACGCAGTATTTT. The chain links TRBV7-8 to TRBJ2-3, with a tentative D call TRBD2 (5 bases). Per germline, CDR1 SGHVS and CDR2 FQNEAQ. This CDR3 region has 15 residues. V was trimmed by 5 bases and J by 0 bases, leaving 12 bases between them.

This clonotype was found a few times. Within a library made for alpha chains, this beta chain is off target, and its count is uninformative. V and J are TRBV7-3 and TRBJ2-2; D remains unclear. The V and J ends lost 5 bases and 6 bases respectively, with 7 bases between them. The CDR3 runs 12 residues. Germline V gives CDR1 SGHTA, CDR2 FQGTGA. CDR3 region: CASSLEPGELFF. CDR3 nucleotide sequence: TGTGCCAGCAGCCTCGAGCCCGGGGAGCTGTTTTTT.